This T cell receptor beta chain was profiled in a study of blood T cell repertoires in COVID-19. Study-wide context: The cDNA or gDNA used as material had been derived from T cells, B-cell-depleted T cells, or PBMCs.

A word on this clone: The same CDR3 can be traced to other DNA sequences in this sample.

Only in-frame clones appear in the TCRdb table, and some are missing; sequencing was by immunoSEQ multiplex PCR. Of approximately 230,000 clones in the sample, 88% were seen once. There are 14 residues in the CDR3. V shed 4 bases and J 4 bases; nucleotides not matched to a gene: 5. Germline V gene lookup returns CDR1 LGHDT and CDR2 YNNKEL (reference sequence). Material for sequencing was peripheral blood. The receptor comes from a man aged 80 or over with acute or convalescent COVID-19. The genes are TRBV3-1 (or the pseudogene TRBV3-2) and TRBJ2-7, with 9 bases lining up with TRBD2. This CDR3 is CASSRTSGRYEQYF. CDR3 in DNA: TGTGCCAGCAGCCGAACAAGCGGGAGGTACGAGCAGTACTTC.